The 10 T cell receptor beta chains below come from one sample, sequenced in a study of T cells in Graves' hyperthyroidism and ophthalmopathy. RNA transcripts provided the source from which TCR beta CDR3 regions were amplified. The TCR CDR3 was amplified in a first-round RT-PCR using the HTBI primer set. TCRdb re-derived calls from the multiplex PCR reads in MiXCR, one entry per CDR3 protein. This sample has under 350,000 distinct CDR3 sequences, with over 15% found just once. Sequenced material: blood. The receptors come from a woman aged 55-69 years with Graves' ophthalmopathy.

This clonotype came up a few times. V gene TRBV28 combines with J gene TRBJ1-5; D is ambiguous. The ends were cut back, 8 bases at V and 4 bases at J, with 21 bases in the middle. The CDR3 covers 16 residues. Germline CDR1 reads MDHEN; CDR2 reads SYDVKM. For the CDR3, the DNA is TGTGCCAGCGGCGAAAGACTGGGCGACTCGAATCAGCCCCAGCATTTT. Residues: CASGERLGDSNQPQHF.

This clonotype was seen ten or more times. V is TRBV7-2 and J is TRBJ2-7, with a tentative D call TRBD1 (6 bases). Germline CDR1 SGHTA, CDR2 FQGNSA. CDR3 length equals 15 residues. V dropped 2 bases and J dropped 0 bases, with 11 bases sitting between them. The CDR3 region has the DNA TGTGCCAGCAGCTTAATGGGGGCGGACTCCTACGAGCAGTACTTC. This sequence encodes CASSLMGADSYEQYF. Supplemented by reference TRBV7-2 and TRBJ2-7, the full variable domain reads GAGVSQSPSNKVTEKGKDVELRCDPISGHTALYWYRQSLGQGLEFLIYFQGNSAPDKSGLPSDRFSAERTGGSVSTLTIQRTQQEDSAVYLCASSLMGADSYEQYFGPGTRLTVT.

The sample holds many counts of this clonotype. The CDR3 DNA sequence: TGTGCCAGCAGACTTCTCGGGACAGGGGGCAATCAGCCCCAGCATTTT. As protein: CASRLLGTGGNQPQHF. The rearrangement uses TRBV27 and TRBJ1-5, with 10 bases that match TRBD1. V dropped 6 bases and J dropped 2; count of bases not matched to a gene: 7. Germline loops: CDR1 MNHEY, CDR2 SMNVEV (reference sequence). The CDR3 has 16 residues.

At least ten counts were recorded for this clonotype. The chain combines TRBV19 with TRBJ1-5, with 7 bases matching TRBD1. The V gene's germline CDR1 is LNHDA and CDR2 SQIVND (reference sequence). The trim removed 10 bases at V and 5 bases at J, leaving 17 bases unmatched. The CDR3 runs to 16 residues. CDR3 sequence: CATSRDSQRRDQPQHF. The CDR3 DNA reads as TGTGCCACCTCAAGGGACAGCCAACGGCGGGATCAGCCCCAGCATTTT.

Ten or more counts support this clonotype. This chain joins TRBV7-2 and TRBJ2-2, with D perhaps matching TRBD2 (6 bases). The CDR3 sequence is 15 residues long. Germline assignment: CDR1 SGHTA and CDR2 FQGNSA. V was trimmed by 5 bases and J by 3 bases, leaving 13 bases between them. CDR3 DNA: TGTGCCAGCAGCCCAAGACTAGAGTACACCGGGGAGCTGTTTTTT. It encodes CASSPRLEYTGELFF.

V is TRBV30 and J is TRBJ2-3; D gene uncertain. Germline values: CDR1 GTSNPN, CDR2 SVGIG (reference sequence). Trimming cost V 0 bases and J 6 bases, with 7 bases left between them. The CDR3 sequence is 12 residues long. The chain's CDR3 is CAWSVMGDTQYF. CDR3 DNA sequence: TGTGCCTGGAGTGTGATGGGGGATACGCAGTATTTT.

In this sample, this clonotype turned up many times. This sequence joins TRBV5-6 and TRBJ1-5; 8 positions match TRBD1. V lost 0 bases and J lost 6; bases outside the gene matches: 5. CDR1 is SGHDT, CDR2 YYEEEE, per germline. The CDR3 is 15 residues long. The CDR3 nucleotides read TGTGCCAGCAGCTTGGGCGCAGGGGGCGGTCAGCCCCAGCATTTT. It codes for CASSLGAGGGQPQHF.

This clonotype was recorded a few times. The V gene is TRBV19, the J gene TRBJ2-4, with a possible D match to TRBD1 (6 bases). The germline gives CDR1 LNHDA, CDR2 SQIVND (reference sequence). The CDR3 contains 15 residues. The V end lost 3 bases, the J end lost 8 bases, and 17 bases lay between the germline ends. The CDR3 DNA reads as TGTGCCAGTAGTATCTGGGGACAAGACAGGCACATTCAGTACTTC. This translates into CASSIWGQDRHIQYF.

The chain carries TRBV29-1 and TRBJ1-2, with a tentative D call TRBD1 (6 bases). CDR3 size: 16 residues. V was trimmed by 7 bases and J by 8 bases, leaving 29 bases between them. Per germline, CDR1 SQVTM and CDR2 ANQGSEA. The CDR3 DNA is TGCAGCGGATACCTCGAAAGAAACGGGGGCGAGTGGGGCTACACCTTC. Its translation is CSGYLERNGGEWGYTF.

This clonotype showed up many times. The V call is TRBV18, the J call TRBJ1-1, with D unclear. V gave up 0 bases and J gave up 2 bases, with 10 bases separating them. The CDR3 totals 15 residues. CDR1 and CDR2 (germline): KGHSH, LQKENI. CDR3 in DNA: TGTGCCAGCTCACCACCGGGGAAGAGAAACACTGAAGCTTTCTTT. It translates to CASSPPGKRNTEAFF.